Each of the 26 T cell receptor beta chains below was sequenced from the same sample in a study of glioma-infiltrating T cells (dated by TCRdb to about 2016). Sequencing relied on an Illumina MiSeq. The iRepertoire nested amplicon-rescue multiplex PCR (arm-PCR) platform was used to amplify TCR alpha and beta CDR3 regions from RNA. TCRdb ran its own pipeline on the public reads, namely fastp trimming at Q25 and MiXCR clone calling, and kept in-frame beta chains. One record per CDR3 amino acid sequence lists the most common genes and DNA. The sample data list more than 95,000 distinct CDR3 sequences, and roughly 25% of these were observed just once. 13% to 15% of the sample lies in the top ten. The sample taken for sequencing was glioma tissue, nonneoplastic brain tissue, or PBMCs (not recorded which). The source of these receptors is a human donor with low-grade glioma or glioblastoma, undergoing nonglioma brain surgery, or in good health (not recorded which).

There are many counts of this clonotype. V is TRBV6-1 and J is TRBJ2-6; D is undetermined. The CDR3 contains 15 residues. With 5 bases removed from V and 1 base from J, the gap between germline ends came to 9 bases. Germline values: CDR1 MNHNS, CDR2 SASEGT. The CDR3 DNA follows: TGTGCCAGCAGTTCGAGGCGGTCTGGGGCCAACGTCCTGACTTTC. Protein product: CASSSRRSGANVLTF.

This clonotype was counted at least ten times. The chain uses TRBV7-2 and TRBJ1-1; no reliable D call. CDR3 length equals 13 residues. V was trimmed by 5 bases and J by 1 base, leaving 8 bases between them. CDR1 and CDR2 (germline): SGHTA, FQGNSA. CDR3 nucleotide sequence: TGTGCCAGCAGCGAAGGGAGGAACACTGAAGCTTTCTTT. It yields the protein CASSEGRNTEAFF.

Ten or more counts support this clonotype. A much larger clone sits a single nucleotide away, making a read error possible. The chain carries TRBV28 and TRBJ2-3; D is undetermined. Per germline, CDR1 MDHEN and CDR2 SYDVKM. The CDR3 runs to 14 residues. The V and J ends lost 2 bases and 6 bases respectively, with 12 bases between them. Here the CDR3 DNA reads TGTGCCAGCAGTTTAAGTCGAGTACCGGATACGCAGTATTTT. Translated: CASSLSRVPDTQYF.

Concerning this clonotype: Since the CDR3 does not end with the conserved phenylalanine or tryptophan, this likely comes from a read error. It is unclear where the CDR3 begins or ends on the DNA, so no DNA is shown, and the CDR3 is as TCRdb lists it. This chain links TRBV2 with TRBJ1-2. From its first to its last residue, the CDR3 has 13 amino acids. Germline V gives CDR1 SNHLY, CDR2 FYNNEI. The CDR3: CASRPLTNYGYNL.

This clonotype was counted only a few times. The CDR3 protein is CASTHLASGSRNEQFF. The DNA of the CDR3 is TGTGCCAGTACTCACCTCGCTAGCGGGAGTAGAAATGAGCAGTTCTTC. The chain has TRBV19 and TRBJ2-1, with 10 bases identical to TRBD2. CDR1 and CDR2 from the germline V gene are LNHDA and SQIVND (reference sequence). After removal of 7 bases from V and 7 bases from J, the junction contained 13 bases not matched to a gene. The CDR3 length is 16 residues.

At least ten counts were recorded for this clonotype. J is TRBJ2-1 and V is TRBV6-1; D perhaps matches TRBD1 (6 bases). V was clipped by 5 bases and J by 1 base, with 15 bases between them. CDR3 length: 16 residues. The germline V gene encodes CDR1 MNHNS and CDR2 SASEGT. The CDR3 DNA reads TGTGCCAGCAGTTTTACCCCGGGACATTCCTACAATGAGCAGTTCTTC. Translated, it gives CASSFTPGHSYNEQFF.

Remarks on this clonotype: Since a much larger clone is just one base distant, this may be a read error. This rearrangement joins TRBV7-9 to TRBJ2-7; tentative D call: TRBD1 (6 bases). V dropped 8 bases and J dropped 0 bases, with 14 bases sitting between them. CDR1 is SEHNR and CDR2 is FQNEAQ in the germline V gene (reference sequence). The CDR3 is 14 residues long. CDR3 DNA sequence: TGTGCCAGCGGGACAACCGGTAACTCCTACGAGCAGTACTTC. Residues: CASGTTGNSYEQYF.

This chain uses TRBV30 with TRBJ1-5; weak D call: TRBD1 (6 bases). The CDR3 spans 13 residues. V lost 2 bases and J 11 bases, leaving 16 bases between the germline ends. Germline-derived CDR1 and CDR2 are GTSNPN and SVGIG (reference sequence). This CDR3 reads CAWSKQGASAQHF. CDR3 coding DNA: TGTGCCTGGAGTAAACAGGGAGCTTCAGCCCAGCATTTT.

This clonotype was seen ten or more times. The chain carries TRBV7-8 and TRBJ2-1; D gene uncertain. Germline V lookup: CDR1 SGHVS, CDR2 FQNEAQ. This CDR3 has 16 residues. V shed 3 bases and J shed 3 bases, with 15 bases lying between them. The chain's CDR3 is CASSLMWGIYYNEQFF. The CDR3 DNA is TGTGCCAGCAGCTTGATGTGGGGAATTTACTACAATGAGCAGTTCTTC. Using reference TRBV7-8 and TRBJ2-1 for the parts outside the CDR3, the full variable domain is GAGVSQSPRYKVAKRGQDVALRCDPISGHVSLFWYQQALGQGPEFLTYFQNEAQLDKSGLPSDRFFAERPEGSVSTLKIQRTQQEDSAVYLCASSLMWGIYYNEQFFGPGTRLTVL.

This clonotype was observed at least ten times. This chain links TRBV12-3 or TRBV12-4 with TRBJ1-1; D remains ambiguous. This CDR3 has 12 residues. The V end was cut by 7 bases, the J end by 1 base, with 7 bases between. The CDR3 sequence is CASTGRNTEAFF. The CDR3 DNA reads as TGTGCCAGCACCGGGAGGAACACTGAAGCTTTCTTT.

As regards this clonotype: The CDR3 carries no conserved terminal phenylalanine or tryptophan, so it likely arises from a read error. The chain recombines TRBV20-1 with TRBJ2-7, with a possible D match to TRBD2 (6 bases). The CDR3 length is 14 residues. Germline CDR1 and CDR2: DFQATT and SNEGSKA (reference sequence). Between the trimmed V and J ends, which lost 5 bases and 6 bases, there was a span of 20 bases. For the CDR3, the DNA is TGCAGTGCTCAAGGAGGCGGGACCACCTGCGAGCAGTACCTC. Its protein product is CSAQGGGTTCEQYL.

In this sample, this clonotype turned up many times. In DNA form, the CDR3 reads TGCAGTGCTAGAGACGTAGGGCCGGTCAATCAGCCCCAGCATTTT. This encodes CSARDVGPVNQPQHF. The chain links TRBV20-1 to TRBJ1-5; D uncertain. This CDR3 has 15 amino acids. V was shortened by 0 bases and J by 3 bases, with 12 bases between the two germline ends. The V gene's germline CDR1 is DFQATT and CDR2 SNEGSKA (reference sequence).

There are many counts of this clonotype. This sequence joins TRBV3-1 and TRBJ1-5; TRBD1 matches at 8 bases. Germline loops: CDR1 LGHDT, CDR2 YNNKEL (reference sequence). With V trimmed by 1 base and J by 1 base, 3 bases remained unmatched. The CDR3 has 16 residues. In nucleotides, the CDR3 is TGTGCCAGCAGCCAAGGGACAGGGTGGAGCAATCAGCCCCAGCATTTT. This codes for CASSQGTGWSNQPQHF.

The sample holds many counts of this clonotype. The chain uses TRBV12-3 or TRBV12-4 and TRBJ2-7, with 7 positions matching TRBD1. The junction had 7 bases not matched to a gene; V was cut back by 1 base and J by 4 bases. CDR3 length: 15 amino acids. In DNA form, the CDR3 reads TGTGCCAGCAGTTTAGTGGACAGGCCTTTATACGAGCAGTACTTC. Its translation: CASSLVDRPLYEQYF.

To note about this clonotype: The conserved phenylalanine or tryptophan normally closing the CDR3 is absent here, so this likely arose from a read error. J is TRBJ2-1 and V is TRBV6-5, with 9 bases matching TRBD2. This CDR3 has 18 residues. Per the germline V gene, CDR1 is MNHEY and CDR2 is SVGAGI. CDR3 protein: CASSYSPYSGSSHNEQFL. The CDR3 region has the DNA TGTGCCAGCAGTTACAGCCCTTATAGCGGGAGCTCCCACAATGAGCAGTTCCTC.

This clonotype has just a few counts. V usage is TRBV5-4 and J usage is TRBJ2-7; 7 bases map to TRBD2. CDR1 SGHNT and CDR2 YYREEE come from the germline V gene (reference sequence). CDR3 size: 14 residues. Trimming took 3 bases from V and 2 from J; bases not matched to a gene: 5. In nucleotides, the CDR3 is TGTGCCAGCAGCTCGGGACTAACCGCCTACGAGCAGTACTTC. Residues: CASSSGLTAYEQYF.

This clonotype was counted a few times. A much more abundant neighbour one base away suggests this may be a read error. V is TRBV24-1 and J is TRBJ2-1, with 7 bases aligning to TRBD2. Per the germline V gene, CDR1 is KGHDR and CDR2 is SFDVKD. The CDR3 has 15 residues. In nucleotides, the CDR3 is TGTGCCACCAGTGATTTTGCTAGCGGATACAATGAGCAGCTCTTC. Translating gives CATSDFASGYNEQLF.

Comments on this clonotype: The CDR3 does not end in the conserved phenylalanine or tryptophan, so this is likely a read error. The chain combines TRBV20-1 with TRBJ1-5, with a weak D call TRBD1 (5 bases). CDR3 size: 15 residues. Per germline, CDR1 DFQATT and CDR2 SNEGSKA (reference sequence). Here the CDR3 reads CSASNTGGSNQHQHS. The CDR3 nucleotides read TGCAGTGCTAGTAATACGGGGGGGAGCAATCAGCACCAGCATTCT.

This clonotype was picked up many times. The CDR3 sequence: CASSLTTVAGELFF. The CDR3 DNA reads TGTGCCAGCAGTTTGACTACAGTCGCCGGGGAGCTGTTTTTT. The chain combines TRBV28 with TRBJ2-2, with a possible D match to TRBD2 (5 bases). Trimming removed 3 bases at V and 6 bases at J, with 11 bases between. Germline V CDR1 and CDR2: MDHEN, SYDVKM. The CDR3 totals 14 residues. The complete variable domain, with remaining parts taken from reference TRBV28 and TRBJ2-2, reads DVKVTQSSRYLVKRTGEKVFLECVQDMDHENMFWYRQDPGLGLRLIYFSYDVKMKEKGDIPEGYSVSREKKERFSLILESASTNQTSMYLCASSLTTVAGELFFGEGSRLTVL.

In this sample, this clonotype turned up many times. The chain couples TRBV6-1 to TRBJ2-5, with D maybe TRBD2 (5 bases). The V end was cut by 6 bases, the J end by 5 bases, with 16 bases between. Germline CDR1 and CDR2: MNHNS and SASEGT. The CDR3 extends over 14 amino acids. The CDR3 loop reads CASSRTRPSETQYF. DNA for the CDR3: TGTGCCAGCAGCAGGACTCGGCCCTCGGAGACCCAGTACTTC.

This clonotype was found many times. This rearrangement joins TRBV20-1 to TRBJ2-7, with D uncertain. CDR1 DFQATT and CDR2 SNEGSKA come from the germline V gene (reference sequence). The CDR3 contains 13 residues. V lost 2 bases and J 3 bases, leaving 11 bases between the germline ends. The chain's CDR3 is CSARPSYGYEQYF. Written as DNA, the CDR3 is TGCAGTGCTAGACCCTCATACGGCTACGAGCAGTACTTC.

This clonotype was seen repeatedly, ten times or more. The rearrangement links TRBV29-1 to TRBJ1-2, with no clear D. Germline V gives CDR1 SQVTM, CDR2 ANQGSEA. Trimming shortened V by 5 bases and J by 5 bases, and 15 bases separated the two germline ends. The CDR3 sequence is 13 residues long. CDR3 nucleotide sequence: TGCAGCGTTCCTCCCCCGGATAGATATGGCTACACCTTC. Its translation is CSVPPPDRYGYTF.

The chain employs TRBV4-1 and TRBJ2-2, with D unclear. Germline loops: CDR1 MGHRA, CDR2 YSYEKL. V was trimmed by 2 bases and J by 5 bases, leaving 15 bases between them. There are 16 residues in the CDR3. CDR3 nucleotides: TGCGCCAGCAGCCAATGCAGGAGAACTATGACCGGGGAGCTGTTTTTT. It yields the protein CASSQCRRTMTGELFF.

Points on this clonotype: A much bigger clone sits one base away, suggesting this may be a read error. The V and J genes are TRBV4-1 and TRBJ2-1; D is unclear. V was cut by 4 bases and J by 7 bases, with 17 bases left in between. The CDR3 contains 15 residues. Germline-derived CDR1 and CDR2 are MGHRA and YSYEKL. The CDR3 bases are TGCGCCAGCAGCCCGAAGATGGGGATCCTAAATGAGCAGTTCTTC. Translation gives CASSPKMGILNEQFF.

The chain recombines TRBV20-1 with TRBJ2-1, with TRBD1 identical over 7 bases. The V gene's germline CDR1 is DFQATT and CDR2 SNEGSKA (reference sequence). J was trimmed by 13 bases and V by 2 bases; bases with no gene match: 8. The CDR3 consists of 12 residues. The CDR3 region has the DNA TGCAGTGCTAGAAGGGGGCCGAGTGATCAGTTCTTC. Protein: CSARRGPSDQFF.

Worth noting for this clonotype: A read error may be the cause here, since a much bigger clone is one base away. J is TRBJ2-5 and V is TRBV5-1; possible D gene TRBD1, 6 bases. Germline loops: CDR1 SGHRS, CDR2 YFSETQ. The CDR3 consists of 15 residues. V shed 0 bases and J shed 9 bases, with 18 bases lying between them. The CDR3 loop is CASSLEQGIFKAQYF. The CDR3 nucleotides are TGCGCCAGCAGCTTGGAACAGGGAATTTTTAAGGCCCAGTACTTC.